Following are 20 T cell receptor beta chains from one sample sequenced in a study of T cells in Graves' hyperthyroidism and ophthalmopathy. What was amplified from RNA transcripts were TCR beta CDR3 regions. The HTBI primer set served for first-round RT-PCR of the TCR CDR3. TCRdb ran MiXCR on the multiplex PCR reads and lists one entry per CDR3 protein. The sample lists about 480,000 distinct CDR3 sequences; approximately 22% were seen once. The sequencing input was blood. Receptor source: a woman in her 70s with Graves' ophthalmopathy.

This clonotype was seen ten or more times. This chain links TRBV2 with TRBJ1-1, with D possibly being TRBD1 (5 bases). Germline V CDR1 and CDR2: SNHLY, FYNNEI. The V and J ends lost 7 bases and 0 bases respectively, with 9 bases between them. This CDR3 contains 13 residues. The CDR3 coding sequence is TGTGCCAGCAATGAGGGGATGAACACTGAAGCTTTCTTT. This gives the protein CASNEGMNTEAFF. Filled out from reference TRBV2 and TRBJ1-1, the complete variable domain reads EPEVTQTPSHQVTQMGQEVILRCVPISNHLYFYWYRQILGQKVEFLVSFYNNEISEKSEIFDDQFSVERPDGSNFTLKIRSTKLEDSAMYFCASNEGMNTEAFFGQGTRLTVV.

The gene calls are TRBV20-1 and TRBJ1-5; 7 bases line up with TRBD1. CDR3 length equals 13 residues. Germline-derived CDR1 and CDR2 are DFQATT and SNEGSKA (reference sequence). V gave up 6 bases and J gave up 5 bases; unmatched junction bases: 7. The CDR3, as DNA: TGCAGTGCCCTTCCAGGGGGAGATCAGCCCCAGCATTTT. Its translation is CSALPGGDQPQHF.

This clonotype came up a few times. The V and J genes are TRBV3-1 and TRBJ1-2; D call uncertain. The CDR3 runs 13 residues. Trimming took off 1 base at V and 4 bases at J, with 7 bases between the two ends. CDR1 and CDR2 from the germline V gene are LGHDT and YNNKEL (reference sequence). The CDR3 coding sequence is TGTGCCAGCAGCCAAGGCGGGATCTATGGCTACACCTTC. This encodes CASSQGGIYGYTF.

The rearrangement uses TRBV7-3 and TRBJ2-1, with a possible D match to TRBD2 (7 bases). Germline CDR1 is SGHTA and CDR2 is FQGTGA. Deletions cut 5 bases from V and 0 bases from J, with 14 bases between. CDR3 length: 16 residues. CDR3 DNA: TGTGCCAGCAGCCCAGTCGGGGGGCTCTCCTACAATGAGCAGTTCTTC. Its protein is CASSPVGGLSYNEQFF.

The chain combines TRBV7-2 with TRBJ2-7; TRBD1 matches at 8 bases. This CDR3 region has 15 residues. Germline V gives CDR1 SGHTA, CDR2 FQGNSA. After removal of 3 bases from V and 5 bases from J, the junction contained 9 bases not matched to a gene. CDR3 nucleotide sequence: TGTGCCAGCAGCTTTGATAGACAGGGGCACAACGAGCAGTACTTC. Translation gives CASSFDRQGHNEQYF.

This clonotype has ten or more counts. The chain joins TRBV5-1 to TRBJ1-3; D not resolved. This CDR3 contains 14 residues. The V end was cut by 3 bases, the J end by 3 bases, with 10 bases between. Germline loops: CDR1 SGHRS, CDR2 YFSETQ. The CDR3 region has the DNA TGCGCCAGCAGCTCTACAAGCCTTGGAAACACCATATATTTT. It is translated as CASSSTSLGNTIYF.

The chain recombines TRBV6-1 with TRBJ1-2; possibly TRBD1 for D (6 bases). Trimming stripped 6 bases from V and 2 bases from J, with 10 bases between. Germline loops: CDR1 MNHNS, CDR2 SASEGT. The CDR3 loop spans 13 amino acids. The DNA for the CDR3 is TGTGCCAGCAGGGATACAGGGAACTATGGCTACACCTTC. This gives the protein CASRDTGNYGYTF.

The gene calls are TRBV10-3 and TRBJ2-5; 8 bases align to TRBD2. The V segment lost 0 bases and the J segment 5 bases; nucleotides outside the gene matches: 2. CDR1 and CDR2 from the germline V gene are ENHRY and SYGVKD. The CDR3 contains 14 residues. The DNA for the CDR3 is TGTGCCATCAGTGAGTCAAGCGGGAGTGAGACCCAGTACTTC. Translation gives CAISESSGSETQYF.

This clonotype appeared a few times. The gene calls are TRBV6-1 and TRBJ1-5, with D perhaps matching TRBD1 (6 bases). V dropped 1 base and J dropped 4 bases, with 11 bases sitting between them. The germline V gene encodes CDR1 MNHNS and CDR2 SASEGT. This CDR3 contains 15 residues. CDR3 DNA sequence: TGTGCCAGCAGTGAAGGTTACACAGGGAATCAGCCCCAGCATTTT. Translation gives CASSEGYTGNQPQHF.

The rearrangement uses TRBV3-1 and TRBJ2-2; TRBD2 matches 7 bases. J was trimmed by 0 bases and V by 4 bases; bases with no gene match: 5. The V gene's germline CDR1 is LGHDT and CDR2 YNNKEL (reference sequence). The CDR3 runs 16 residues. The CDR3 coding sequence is TGTGCCAGCAGCCCTCAGCGGGGAGCGAACACCGGGGAGCTGTTTTTT. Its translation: CASSPQRGANTGELFF.

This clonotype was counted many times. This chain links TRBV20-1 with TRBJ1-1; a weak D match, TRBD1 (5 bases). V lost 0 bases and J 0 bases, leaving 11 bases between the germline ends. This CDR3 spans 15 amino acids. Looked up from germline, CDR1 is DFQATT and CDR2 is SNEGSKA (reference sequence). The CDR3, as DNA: TGCAGTGCTAGAGATGGCGGGGACTTGAACACTGAAGCTTTCTTT. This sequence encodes CSARDGGDLNTEAFF.

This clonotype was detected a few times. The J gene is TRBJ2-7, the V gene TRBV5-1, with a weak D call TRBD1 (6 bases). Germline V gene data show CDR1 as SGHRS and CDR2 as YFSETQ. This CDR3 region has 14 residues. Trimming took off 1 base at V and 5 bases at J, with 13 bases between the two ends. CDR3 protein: CASSLSDRFNEQYF. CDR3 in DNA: TGCGCCAGCAGCTTGTCAGACAGGTTCAACGAGCAGTACTTC.

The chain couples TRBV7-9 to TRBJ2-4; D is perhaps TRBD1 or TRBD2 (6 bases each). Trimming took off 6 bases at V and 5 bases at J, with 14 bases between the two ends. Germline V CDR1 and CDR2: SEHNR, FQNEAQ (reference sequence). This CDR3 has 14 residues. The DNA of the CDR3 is TGTGCCAGCAGTACGAGGGGGGTCGAAAACATTCAGTACTTC. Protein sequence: CASSTRGVENIQYF.

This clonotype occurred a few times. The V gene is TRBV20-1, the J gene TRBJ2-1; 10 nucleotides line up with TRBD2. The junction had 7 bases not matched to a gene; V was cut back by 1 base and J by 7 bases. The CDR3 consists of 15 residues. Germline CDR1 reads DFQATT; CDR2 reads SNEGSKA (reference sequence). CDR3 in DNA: TGCAGTGCTAGAGGGGAACTAGCGGGAACAAATGAGCAGTTCTTC. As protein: CSARGELAGTNEQFF.

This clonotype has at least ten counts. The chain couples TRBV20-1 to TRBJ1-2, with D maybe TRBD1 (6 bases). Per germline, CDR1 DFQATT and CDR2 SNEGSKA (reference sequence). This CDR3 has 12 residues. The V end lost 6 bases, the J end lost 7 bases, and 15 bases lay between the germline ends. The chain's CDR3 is CSATPGGGGYTF. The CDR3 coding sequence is TGCAGTGCCACACCCGGGGGCGGTGGCTACACCTTC.

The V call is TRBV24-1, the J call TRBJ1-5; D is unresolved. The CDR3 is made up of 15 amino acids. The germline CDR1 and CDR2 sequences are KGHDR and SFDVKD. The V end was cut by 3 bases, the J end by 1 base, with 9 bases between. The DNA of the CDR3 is TGTGCCACCAGTGATCCAAATAGAAGCAATCAGCCCCAGCATTTT. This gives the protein CATSDPNRSNQPQHF.

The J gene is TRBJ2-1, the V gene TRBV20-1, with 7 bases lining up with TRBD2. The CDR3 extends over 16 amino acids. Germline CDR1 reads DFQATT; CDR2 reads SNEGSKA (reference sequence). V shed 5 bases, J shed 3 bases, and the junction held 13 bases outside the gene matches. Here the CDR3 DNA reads TGCAGTGCTCCTCTAGCCGGGAGGACCCGCTACAATGAGCAGTTCTTC. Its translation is CSAPLAGRTRYNEQFF.

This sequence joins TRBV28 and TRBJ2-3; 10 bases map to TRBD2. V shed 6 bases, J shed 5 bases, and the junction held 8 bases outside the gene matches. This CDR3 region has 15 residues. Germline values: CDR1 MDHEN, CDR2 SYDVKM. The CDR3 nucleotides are TGTGCCAGCAGACCTCCTAGCGGGAGTGGAGATACGCAGTATTTT. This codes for CASRPPSGSGDTQYF.

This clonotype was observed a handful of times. The CDR3 sequence is CASSDRRLAGVEDTQYF. In nucleotides, the CDR3 is TGTGCCAGCAGTGATAGGAGGCTAGCGGGAGTAGAGGATACGCAGTATTTT. The rearrangement links TRBV6-1 to TRBJ2-3; 10 nucleotides align to TRBD2. The V segment lost 3 bases and the J segment 6 bases; nucleotides outside the gene matches: 12. There are 17 residues in the CDR3. Germline CDR1 is MNHNS and CDR2 is SASEGT.

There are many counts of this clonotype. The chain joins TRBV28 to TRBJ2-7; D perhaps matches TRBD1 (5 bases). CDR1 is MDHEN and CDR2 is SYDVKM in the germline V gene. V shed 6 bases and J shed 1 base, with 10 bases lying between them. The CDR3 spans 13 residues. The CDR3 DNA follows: TGTGCCAGCAGAGACCAGGGTTCCTACGAGCAGTACTTC. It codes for CASRDQGSYEQYF.